This TCR beta chain was obtained from a study of a mutant IDH1 vaccine in newly diagnosed glioma. Across the whole study: Treated patients comprised around 60% males and approximately 38% females, mean age roughly 43 years.

Sample time point: week 11, during vaccination. The vaccine gave 300 ug of a 20-mer mutant IDH1 peptide subcutaneously per dose. Note on this clone: Its target is not known.

Trimming shortened V by 1 base and J by 5 bases, and 5 bases separated the two germline ends. Germline V gene data show CDR1 as SGHAT and CDR2 as FQNNGV. The CDR3 runs to 13 residues. Measured with immunoSEQ multiplex PCR; TCRdb has only the in-frame clones, and not every one. The sample shows about 24,000 clones, 65% to 80% of them seen only once. Sample: PBMCs, taken from a glioma patient whose treatment included an IDH1 peptide vaccine. J is TRBJ2-2 and V is TRBV11-2; D not resolved. The TCR was taken from a man in his forties with glioma. The CDR3: CASSLGPTGELFF. Written as DNA, the CDR3 is TGTGCCAGCAGCTTAGGCCCTACCGGGGAGCTGTTTTTT.